The 26 T cell receptor beta chains below were found in one sample sequenced in a study of blood T cell repertoires in COVID-19. The protocol was immunoSEQ multiplex PCR, while the TCRdb copy is restricted to in-frame clones and leaves out a portion. This table has some 250,000 clones, roughly 79% appearing once. Sequenced sample: peripheral blood. These receptors originate from a woman older than 75 with COVID-19, enrolled during active disease.

This clone occurred once. The genes are TRBV30 and TRBJ2-5; D is unresolved. V was cut by 2 bases and J by 3 bases, with 7 bases left in between. The CDR3 is 12 residues long. Germline assignment: CDR1 GTSNPN and CDR2 SVGIG (reference sequence). CDR3 sequence reads: CAWSLREETQYF. The CDR3 DNA is TGTGCCTGGAGTCTCCGGGAAGAGACCCAGTACTTC.

The chain links TRBV6-4 to TRBJ2-5; D is perhaps TRBD1 (6 bases). This CDR3 is 13 amino acids long. CDR1 and CDR2 (germline): MRHNA, SNTAGT. The V end lost 5 bases, the J end lost 5 bases, and 12 bases lay between the germline ends. CDR3 coding DNA: TGTGCCAGCAGTTCAGGGGTTGGGGAGACCCAGTACTTC. Translated: CASSSGVGETQYF.

V usage is TRBV16 and J usage is TRBJ1-1; 7 bases fit TRBD1. V lost 7 bases, J lost 5 bases, and 7 bases stayed unmatched. The CDR3 has 13 amino acids. The germline V gene has CDR1 KGHSY and CDR2 FQNENV. The CDR3 is CASTSRGRTEAFF. The CDR3 DNA reads TGTGCCAGCACCTCCAGGGGGAGAACTGAAGCTTTCTTT.

The rearrangement links TRBV12-5 to TRBJ1-5, with 9 bases fitting TRBD1. Germline V gene data show CDR1 as LGHNT and CDR2 as FRNRAP. The junction had 7 bases not matched to a gene; V was cut back by 4 bases and J by 9 bases. The CDR3 runs to 14 residues. CDR3: CASGSTGGFWPQHF. The CDR3 DNA follows: TGTGCTAGTGGTTCGACAGGGGGGTTTTGGCCCCAGCATTTT.

The chain is built from TRBV2 and TRBJ2-7; 7 bases map to TRBD1. This CDR3 has 13 residues. V gave up 7 bases and J gave up 3 bases; unmatched junction bases: 6. CDR1 and CDR2 (germline): SNHLY, FYNNEI. CDR3 sequence: CASTETGIYEQYF. The CDR3 nucleotides read TGTGCCAGCACTGAGACAGGGATCTACGAGCAGTACTTC.

This clone was seen only once. CDR3 region: CASSEASVPFPRWASNEQYF. CDR3 nucleotides: TGTGCCAGCAGTGAAGCCTCAGTTCCGTTCCCGCGTTGGGCTTCCAACGAGCAGTACTTC. The V and J genes are TRBV2 and TRBJ2-7; D gene unclear. CDR3 length: 20 residues. Between the trimmed V and J ends, which lost 0 bases and 5 bases, there was a span of 29 bases. Germline-derived CDR1 and CDR2 are SNHLY and FYNNEI.

The chain recombines TRBV15 with TRBJ2-7; the D gene is possibly TRBD2 (6 bases). This CDR3 region has 13 residues. With 5 bases removed from V and 3 bases from J, the gap between germline ends came to 11 bases. CDR1 LNHNV and CDR2 YYDKDF come from the germline V gene (reference sequence). This CDR3 is CATSGGLYYEQYF. The DNA for the CDR3 is TGTGCCACCAGCGGGGGACTTTACTACGAGCAGTACTTC.

This chain links TRBV18 with TRBJ1-5; no clear D gene. V was shortened by 2 bases and J by 0 bases, with 5 bases between the two germline ends. This CDR3 spans 14 amino acids. Germline V CDR1 and CDR2: KGHSH, LQKENI. The CDR3 bases are TGTGCCAGCTCACCAACAGATAGCAATCAGCCCCAGCATTTT. Its protein product is CASSPTDSNQPQHF.

The gene calls are TRBV11-2 and TRBJ1-3; D is undetermined. This CDR3 spans 16 amino acids. Germline-derived CDR1 and CDR2 are SGHAT and FQNNGV. Between the trimmed V and J ends, which lost 1 base and 0 bases, there was a span of 10 bases. CDR3 sequence reads: CASSLGWANSGNTIYF. The CDR3, as DNA: TGTGCCAGCAGCTTAGGATGGGCGAACTCTGGAAACACCATATATTTT. Full variable domain (missing parts from reference TRBV11-2 and TRBJ1-3): EAGVAQSPRYKIIEKRQSVAFWCNPISGHATLYWYQQILGQGPKLLIQFQNNGVVDDSQLPKDRFSAERLKGVDSTLKIQPAKLEDSAVYLCASSLGWANSGNTIYFGEGSWLTVV.

The rearrangement links TRBV18 to TRBJ1-1, with 7 bases that match TRBD1. Trimming cost V 10 bases and J 4 bases; bases outside gene matches: 12. Germline V gene sequence: CDR1 KGHSH, CDR2 LQKENI. This CDR3 has 14 residues. CDR3: CATLTSQGSTEAFF. CDR3 coding DNA: TGTGCCACCTTAACCTCACAGGGGAGCACTGAAGCTTTCTTT.

The chain employs TRBV3-1 (or the pseudogene TRBV3-2) and TRBJ2-5, with TRBD1 matching 8 bases. Germline CDR1 reads LGHDT; CDR2 reads YNNKEL (reference sequence). CDR3 length equals 15 residues. V gave up 2 bases and J gave up 4 bases; unmatched junction bases: 6. This chain's CDR3 is CASSQRGQAIETQYF. The CDR3 DNA sequence: TGTGCCAGCAGCCAAAGGGGACAGGCCATAGAGACCCAGTACTTC.

This clone was seen once. Other DNA sequences from this sample encode an identical CDR3 as well. J is TRBJ1-5 and V is TRBV5-1; no definite D call. The CDR3 extends over 15 amino acids. CDR1 is SGHRS and CDR2 is YFSETQ in the germline V gene. Trimming cost V 2 bases and J 0 bases, with 9 bases left between them. The CDR3, as DNA: TGCGCCAGCAGCTTAGCAGGTTATAGCAATCAGCCCCAGCATTTT. The encoded protein is CASSLAGYSNQPQHF.

The chain links TRBV7-9 to TRBJ2-3, with D uncertain. Per germline, CDR1 SEHNR and CDR2 FQNEAQ (reference sequence). Trimming cost V 1 base and J 2 bases, with 4 bases left between them. This CDR3 is built from 13 residues. The CDR3 loop is CASSLDYTDTQYF. In DNA form, the CDR3 reads TGTGCCAGCAGCTTAGACTACACAGATACGCAGTATTTT.

This chain uses TRBV12-5 with TRBJ2-1, with TRBD2 identical over 7 bases. The germline CDR1 and CDR2 sequences are LGHNT and FRNRAP. The CDR3 spans 12 residues. The V segment lost 5 bases and the J segment 10 bases; nucleotides outside the gene matches: 5. The CDR3 nucleotides read TGTGCTAGTGGTCTCCCGGGAGGCGAGCAGTTCTTC. Its translation: CASGLPGGEQFF.

The V gene is TRBV30, the J gene TRBJ2-2, with TRBD2 identical over 7 bases. The CDR3 runs 14 residues. The germline CDR1 and CDR2 sequences are GTSNPN and SVGIG (reference sequence). Losses at the gene ends were 7 bases for V and 7 bases for J; bases not matched to a gene: 12. The DNA for the CDR3 is TGTGCCTCCGCCCTGACTAGCATGGACGGGGAGCTGTTTTTT. Translating it yields CASALTSMDGELFF.

J is TRBJ1-4 and V is TRBV18; 7 bases agree with TRBD1. CDR3 size: 16 residues. Germline trimming cut 4 bases from V and 4 bases from J; bases unmatched to any gene: 9. Germline lookup yields CDR1 KGHSH and CDR2 LQKENI. CDR3 DNA sequence: TGTGCCAGCTCACGGCCTTCGGGACAGAGTAATGAAAAACTGTTTTTT. Protein: CASSRPSGQSNEKLFF.

The chain carries TRBV2 and TRBJ2-7, with D tentatively TRBD2 (6 bases). Germline V gives CDR1 SNHLY, CDR2 FYNNEI. The V gene lost 11 bases and the J gene lost 0 bases, with 14 bases spanning the gap. CDR3 length: 13 residues. The DNA of the CDR3 is TGTGCCCGCTCTCCTAGCGACTCCTACGAGCAGTACTTC. Its protein product is CARSPSDSYEQYF.

V and J are TRBV7-8 and TRBJ2-5; 12 nucleotides align to TRBD1. CDR1 SGHVS and CDR2 FQNEAQ come from the germline V gene. This CDR3 contains 17 residues. Trimming cost V 4 bases and J 4 bases; bases outside gene matches: 10. DNA of the CDR3: TGTGCCAGCAGCTCGCGTCCGGGACAGGGGGCTATAGAGACCCAGTACTTC. It translates to CASSSRPGQGAIETQYF.

The gene calls are TRBV9 and TRBJ1-4, with 7 bases aligning to TRBD1. The length of the CDR3 is 15 residues. CDR1 SGDLS and CDR2 YYNGEE come from the germline V gene. The V gene end was trimmed by 0 bases and the J gene end by 7 bases; junction bases not matched to a gene: 6. CDR3 amino acids: CASSVDRGSGEKLFF. Written as DNA, the CDR3 is TGTGCCAGCAGCGTAGACAGGGGATCAGGTGAAAAACTGTTTTTT.

V gene TRBV2 combines with J gene TRBJ2-7; TRBD1 aligns across 9 bases. Germline assignment: CDR1 SNHLY and CDR2 FYNNEI. The CDR3 extends over 13 amino acids. With 7 bases clipped from V and 5 bases from J, the junction kept 6 bases outside the gene matches. CDR3 amino acids: CASTWDRANEQYF. CDR3 coding DNA: TGTGCCAGCACTTGGGACAGGGCTAACGAGCAGTACTTC.

The chain is built from TRBV19 and TRBJ1-2; D unresolved. This CDR3 region has 14 residues. V dropped 1 base and J dropped 5 bases, with 11 bases sitting between them. The V gene's germline CDR1 is LNHDA and CDR2 SQIVND (reference sequence). CDR3 amino acids: CASSIGRAPYGYTF. The CDR3 nucleotides are TGTGCCAGTAGTATAGGAAGAGCTCCTTATGGCTACACCTTC.

The rearrangement links TRBV30 to TRBJ2-2, with D tentatively TRBD2 (5 bases). The CDR3 loop spans 15 amino acids. Between the trimmed V and J ends, which lost 0 bases and 2 bases, there was a span of 10 bases. Germline V CDR1 and CDR2: GTSNPN, SVGIG (reference sequence). The CDR3 sequence: CAWSVQRANTGELFF. The CDR3 nucleotides are TGTGCCTGGAGTGTCCAGAGGGCAAACACCGGGGAGCTGTTTTTT.

Notes on this clone: Because the CDR3's place on the DNA is in doubt, the DNA is left out and the CDR3 is given as listed by TCRdb. The chain recombines TRBV6-5 with TRBJ1-2. With termini counted, the CDR3 has 12 amino acids. CDR1 and CDR2 (germline): MNHEY, SVGAGI. The CDR3 loop reads CASSTSGYGYTF.

The chain combines TRBV28 with TRBJ1-2; 7 bases fit TRBD1. CDR1 is MDHEN and CDR2 is SYDVKM in the germline V gene. J gave up 8 bases and V 11 bases, and 11 bases lay outside the gene matches. The CDR3 totals 12 residues. CDR3 region: CAGKGGTAGYTF. DNA of the CDR3: TGTGCCGGCAAAGGGGGCACGGCGGGCTACACCTTC.

The gene calls are TRBV6-5 and TRBJ1-6, with 9 bases that match TRBD1. This CDR3 region has 14 residues. The germline V gene encodes CDR1 MNHEY and CDR2 SVGAGI. After removal of 7 bases from V and 6 bases from J, the junction contained 4 bases not matched to a gene. The DNA for the CDR3 is TGTGCCAGCACCGGGACAGGGCTTAATTCACCCCTCCACTTT. It specifies CASTGTGLNSPLHF.

This clone showed up just once. V usage is TRBV7-3 and J usage is TRBJ2-3; TRBD2 matches 13 bases. Trimming removed 5 bases from V and 2 bases from J; junction bases left unmatched: 7. This CDR3 spans 17 amino acids. CDR1 and CDR2 (germline): SGHTA, FQGTGA. The CDR3 DNA reads TGTGCCAGCAGCCCCGGGACTAGCGGGACCTTCACAGATACGCAGTATTTT. Protein sequence: CASSPGTSGTFTDTQYF.